This entry lists 25 T cell receptor beta chains sequenced from one sample in a study of blood T cell repertoires in COVID-19. Profiled with immunoSEQ multiplex PCR; TCRdb holds only in-frame clones, not every one. The repertoire holds about 270,000 clones, roughly nine tenths seen once, with 2% to 2.5% in the top ten. Sequencing was carried out using PBMCs or T cells enriched from blood (not recorded which). These receptor sequences come from a woman under 30 who had recovered from COVID-19.

This clone was seen once. The chain links TRBV3-1 (or the pseudogene TRBV3-2) to TRBJ2-3; 7 bases align to TRBD2. Trimming at V came to 4 bases and at J to 5 bases, leaving 12 bases not matched to a gene. Germline V gene sequence: CDR1 LGHDT, CDR2 YNNKEL (reference sequence). CDR3 length equals 16 residues. The CDR3 DNA follows: TGTGCCAGCAGCCCTCAAGGAGCGGGGTATGTAGATACGCAGTATTTT. The encoded protein is CASSPQGAGYVDTQYF.

The chain combines TRBV3-1 (or the pseudogene TRBV3-2) with TRBJ2-5; TRBD2 agrees at 7 bases. The CDR3 is made up of 15 amino acids. With 0 bases clipped from V and 2 bases from J, the junction kept 3 bases outside the gene matches. From germline, CDR1 is LGHDT and CDR2 YNNKEL (reference sequence). The CDR3 coding sequence is TGTGCCAGCAGCCAAGATGGGACTACGCAAGAGACCCAGTACTTC. Translating gives CASSQDGTTQETQYF.

This clone has a single count. The rearrangement links TRBV10-1 to TRBJ2-2; TRBD1 matches 7 bases. The CDR3 totals 14 residues. The J segment lost 5 bases and the V segment lost 5 bases, leaving 5 bases of the junction unmatched. Germline V lookup: CDR1 WNHNN, CDR2 SYGVQD (reference sequence). CDR3 sequence (DNA): TGCGCCAGCAGTCAAGGGACAGCGACCGGGGAGCTGTTTTTT. Amino acids: CASSQGTATGELFF.

CDR3 loop: CACSGTGVRKLFF. Written as DNA, the CDR3 is TGTGCCTGCTCCGGGACAGGGGTGCGAAAACTGTTTTTT. V is TRBV2 and J is TRBJ1-4; 10 bases map to TRBD1. Trimming cost V 11 bases and J 10 bases; bases outside gene matches: 10. The CDR3 consists of 13 residues. Germline V lookup: CDR1 SNHLY, CDR2 FYNNEI.

This chain joins TRBV19 and TRBJ2-1; 12 bases fit TRBD1. Trimming at V came to 2 bases and at J to 8 bases, leaving 7 bases not matched to a gene. Germline V gene data show CDR1 as LNHDA and CDR2 as SQIVND (reference sequence). The CDR3 spans 16 residues. In nucleotides, the CDR3 is TGTGCCAGTAGTATAATCGGGACAGGGGGCGCGGATGAGCAGTTCTTC. This gives the protein CASSIIGTGGADEQFF. Combining the CDR3 with reference TRBV19 and TRBJ2-1 gives the whole variable domain DGGITQSPKYLFRKEGQNVTLSCEQNLNHDAMYWYRQDPGQGLRLIYYSQIVNDFQKGDIAEGYSVSREKKESFPLTVTSAQKNPTAFYLCASSIIGTGGADEQFFGPGTRLTVL.

The genes are TRBV6-5 and TRBJ1-1; a weak D match, TRBD1 (5 bases). The CDR3 consists of 14 residues. Germline-derived CDR1 and CDR2 are MNHEY and SVGAGI. With 5 bases removed from V and 3 bases from J, the gap between germline ends came to 13 bases. The CDR3 here is CASSNSGHDTEAFF. The CDR3 coding sequence is TGTGCCAGCAGTAATTCAGGGCACGACACTGAAGCTTTCTTT.

The chain has TRBV29-1 and TRBJ1-2; possibly TRBD1 for D (6 bases). The CDR3 is 11 residues long. Trimming took 4 bases from V and 3 from J, leaving 6 bases between them. The germline gives CDR1 SQVTM, CDR2 ANQGSEA. Written as DNA, the CDR3 is TGCAGCGTTGGACAGGACTATGGCTACACCTTC. As protein: CSVGQDYGYTF.

This clone was recorded only once. The rearrangement joins TRBV5-1 to TRBJ1-1; D is possibly TRBD1 (6 bases). CDR1 is SGHRS, CDR2 YFSETQ, per germline. The CDR3 has 12 residues. V was clipped by 5 bases and J by 4 bases, with 9 bases between them. CDR3 amino acids: CASRGTLTEAFF. The CDR3 region has the DNA TGCGCCAGCAGAGGGACACTCACTGAAGCTTTCTTT.

The chain joins TRBV20-1 to TRBJ1-2, with unresolved D. Germline assignment: CDR1 DFQATT and CDR2 SNEGSKA (reference sequence). Trimming pared 5 bases from V and 5 bases from J, leaving 15 bases between. The CDR3 covers 13 residues. The CDR3 nucleotides are TGCAGTGCTGGTGACTTCTCGGGTTATGGCTACACCTTC. Amino acid sequence: CSAGDFSGYGYTF.

Notes on this clone: In the same sample, other DNA sequences code for this CDR3. The gene calls are TRBV6-5 and TRBJ1-5, with a tentative D call TRBD1 (5 bases). The CDR3 is made up of 14 amino acids. CDR1 MNHEY and CDR2 SVGAGI come from the germline V gene. The V gene lost 2 bases and the J gene lost 7 bases, with 12 bases spanning the gap. CDR3 sequence reads: CASSYGQGGQPQHF. The DNA for the CDR3 is TGTGCCAGCAGTTACGGGCAGGGAGGACAGCCCCAGCATTTT.

This clone has just a few counts. V gene TRBV5-1 combines with J gene TRBJ1-4; D perhaps matches TRBD1 (5 bases). Trimming removed 3 bases at V and 0 bases at J, with 12 bases between. The CDR3 contains 16 residues. The germline V gene has CDR1 SGHRS and CDR2 YFSETQ. CDR3 in amino acids: CASSWAQGATNEKLFF. The CDR3 nucleotides are TGCGCCAGCAGCTGGGCGCAGGGTGCAACTAATGAAAAACTGTTTTTT.

The V gene is TRBV29-1, the J gene TRBJ1-5, with a weak D call TRBD1 (6 bases). Germline values: CDR1 SQVTM, CDR2 ANQGSEA. V was cut by 4 bases and J by 6 bases, with 13 bases left in between. The CDR3 runs 13 residues. The CDR3 nucleotides read TGCAGCGTTGCGGCAGGGGATCGTCAGCCCCAGCATTTT. Protein product: CSVAAGDRQPQHF.

This rearrangement joins TRBV7-8 to TRBJ2-7, with D possibly being TRBD2 (5 bases). V lost 5 bases and J lost 8, with 13 bases in between. Germline V gene lookup returns CDR1 SGHVS and CDR2 FQNEAQ. The CDR3 loop spans 12 amino acids. The CDR3 is CASSPSREKQYF. In DNA form, the CDR3 reads TGTGCCAGCAGCCCCTCACGGGAAAAGCAGTACTTC.

This chain uses TRBV6-2 or TRBV6-3 with TRBJ2-2, with D maybe TRBD2 (7 bases). The CDR3 runs to 16 residues. The germline V gene has CDR1 MNHEY and CDR2 SVGEGT. Trimming took 2 bases from V and 7 from J, leaving 17 bases between them. Here the CDR3 DNA reads TGTGCCAGCAGTTACCGGAACGGGGGGCTAAGCGGGGAGCTGTTTTTT. Protein product: CASSYRNGGLSGELFF.

The rearrangement links TRBV6-5 to TRBJ2-5, with 10 positions matching TRBD1. After removal of 6 bases from V and 4 bases from J, the junction contained 5 bases not matched to a gene. CDR1 MNHEY and CDR2 SVGAGI come from the germline V gene. This CDR3 is 14 amino acids long. CDR3 DNA sequence: TGTGCCAGCAGCCTTGGACAGGGGGGAGAGACCCAGTACTTC. Translation: CASSLGQGGETQYF.

For this clone: Different DNA sequences within this sample yield the same CDR3. The J gene is TRBJ1-2, the V gene TRBV4-1; 8 nucleotides align to TRBD1. The V segment lost 2 bases and the J segment 2 bases; nucleotides outside the gene matches: 4. This CDR3 is 15 amino acids long. Germline CDR1 MGHRA, CDR2 YSYEKL. The DNA for the CDR3 is TGCGCCAGCAGCCAACGGACAGGGCAAAACTATGGCTACACCTTC. It codes for CASSQRTGQNYGYTF.

The chain employs TRBV21-1 and TRBJ1-1; TRBD1 is the table's D call, not checked against the DNA. TRBV21-1 is classified as a pseudogene. CDR3 length equals 18 residues. In DNA, the CDR3 is TGTGCCAGCAGCCCCTCGGGACAGGGTAAGTTTGGAGACACTGAAGCTTTCTTT. Its protein is CASSPSGQGKFGDTEAFF.

This clone has just a few counts. The chain couples TRBV6-5 to TRBJ1-2; D call uncertain. Germline V lookup: CDR1 MNHEY, CDR2 SVGAGI. The CDR3 covers 13 residues. V gave up 0 bases and J gave up 4 bases, with 6 bases separating them. CDR3 region: CASSYSWAYGYTF. CDR3 bases: TGTGCCAGCAGTTACTCCTGGGCCTATGGCTACACCTTC.

This clone turned up a few times. This rearrangement joins TRBV11-2 to TRBJ2-7, with 13 bases lining up with TRBD2. Germline V gene lookup returns CDR1 SGHAT and CDR2 FQNNGV. This CDR3 comprises 16 residues. The V segment lost 1 base and the J segment 9 bases; nucleotides outside the gene matches: 9. This CDR3 is CASSLGWTSGGGGQYF. In DNA form, the CDR3 reads TGTGCCAGCAGCTTAGGGTGGACTAGCGGGGGTGGTGGGCAGTACTTC.

This chain connects TRBV2 to TRBJ2-1; a weak D match, TRBD1 (5 bases). This CDR3 is 15 amino acids long. In germline, CDR1 is SNHLY, CDR2 FYNNEI. V lost 1 base to trimming and J lost 3 bases, with 10 bases between them. The CDR3 here is CASSEGTGFYNEQFF. CDR3 nucleotides: TGTGCCAGCAGTGAAGGTACAGGATTCTACAATGAGCAGTTCTTC.

This CDR3 is CASRIVQGGKGYTF. CDR3 DNA sequence: TGTGCCAGCAGGATCGTGCAGGGAGGTAAAGGCTACACCTTC. The chain employs TRBV2 and TRBJ1-2, with D perhaps TRBD1 (5 bases). Looked up from germline, CDR1 is SNHLY and CDR2 is FYNNEI. This CDR3 has 14 amino acids. V was trimmed by 6 bases and J by 8 bases, leaving 19 bases between them.

V and J are TRBV19 and TRBJ1-4; tentatively, D is TRBD1 (5 bases). Trimming removed 7 bases at V and 7 bases at J, with 19 bases between. Germline CDR1 reads LNHDA; CDR2 reads SQIVND (reference sequence). CDR3 length: 15 residues. CDR3: CASMVGQGIGEKLFF. For the CDR3, the DNA is TGTGCCAGTATGGTCGGCCAGGGTATTGGTGAAAAACTGTTTTTT. The variable domain in full, with the rest retrieved from reference TRBV19 and TRBJ1-4, is DGGITQSPKYLFRKEGQNVTLSCEQNLNHDAMYWYRQDPGQGLRLIYYSQIVNDFQKGDIAEGYSVSREKKESFPLTVTSAQKNPTAFYLCASMVGQGIGEKLFFGSGTQLSVL.

V gene TRBV12-5 combines with J gene TRBJ2-1; 8 bases are shared with TRBD2. The CDR3 is made up of 16 amino acids. V lost 2 bases, J lost 7 bases, and 10 bases stayed unmatched. Germline V gene data show CDR1 as LGHNT and CDR2 as FRNRAP. Here the CDR3 DNA reads TGTGCTAGTGGTTTGTTTAGTAGCGGGGACTTTAATGAGCAGTTCTTC. The encoded protein is CASGLFSSGDFNEQFF.

V usage is TRBV11-2 and J usage is TRBJ2-7; tentatively, D is TRBD1 (6 bases). Deletions cut 0 bases from V and 1 base from J, with 19 bases between. The CDR3 sequence is 18 residues long. The germline gives CDR1 SGHAT, CDR2 FQNNGV. CDR3 bases: TGTGCCAGCAGCTTAGACTATTGGACAGAAGGCCTTTCCTACGAGCAGTACTTC. Its translation is CASSLDYWTEGLSYEQYF. The whole variable domain, remainder taken from reference TRBV11-2 and TRBJ2-7, is EAGVAQSPRYKIIEKRQSVAFWCNPISGHATLYWYQQILGQGPKLLIQFQNNGVVDDSQLPKDRFSAERLKGVDSTLKIQPAKLEDSAVYLCASSLDYWTEGLSYEQYFGPGTRLTVT.

J is TRBJ1-1 and V is TRBV14, with a tentative D call TRBD1 (5 bases). V dropped 1 base and J dropped 6 bases, with 9 bases sitting between them. In germline, CDR1 is SGHDN, CDR2 FVKESK. CDR3 length equals 13 residues. CDR3 protein: CASSQAGTSEAFF. The CDR3 DNA reads as TGTGCCAGCAGCCAAGCAGGGACTTCTGAAGCTTTCTTT.